This TCR beta chain is from a study of control samples from healthy donors and cancer patients. Germline loops: CDR1 SGHTA, CDR2 FQGNSA. The J segment lost 6 bases and the V segment lost 5 bases, leaving 11 bases of the junction unmatched. The CDR3 consists of 16 residues. The repertoire was sequenced with immunoSEQ multiplex PCR; TCRdb's copy has only in-frame clones and lacks some. The sample carries 100,000 to 150,000 clones, roughly 91% recorded once. The material sequenced was PBMCs. The genes are TRBV7-2 and TRBJ2-2; 8 bases are a match to TRBD2. The sequence was collected from a man aged 50-59 years with head and neck cancer. CDR3 residues: CASSPFRGGRPGELFF. The CDR3 nucleotides read TGTGCCAGCAGCCCTTTCCGGGGGGGCCGTCCCGGGGAGCTGTTTTTT.